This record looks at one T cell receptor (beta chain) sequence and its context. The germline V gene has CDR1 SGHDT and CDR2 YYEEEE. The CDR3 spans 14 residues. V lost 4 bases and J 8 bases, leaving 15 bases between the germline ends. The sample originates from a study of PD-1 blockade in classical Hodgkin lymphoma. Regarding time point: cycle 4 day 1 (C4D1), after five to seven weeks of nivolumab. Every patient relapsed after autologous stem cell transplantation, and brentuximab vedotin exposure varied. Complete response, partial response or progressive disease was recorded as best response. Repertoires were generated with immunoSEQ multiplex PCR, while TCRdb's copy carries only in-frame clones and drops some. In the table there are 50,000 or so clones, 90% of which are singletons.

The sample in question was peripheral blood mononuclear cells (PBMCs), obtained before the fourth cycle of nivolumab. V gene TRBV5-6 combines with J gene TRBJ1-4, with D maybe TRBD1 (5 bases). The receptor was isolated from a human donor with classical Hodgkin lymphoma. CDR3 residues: CASSHPGLGEKLFF. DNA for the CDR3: TGTGCCAGCAGCCATCCAGGGCTTGGAGAAAAACTGTTTTTT.